This entry is about one TCR beta chain. From the RT-PCR reads, TCRdb called clonotypes with MiXCR, one entry per CDR3 protein. The sample shows more than 600,000 distinct CDR3 sequences, 12% to 15% of them seen only once. This CDR3 comprises 16 residues. Germline CDR1 reads DFQATT; CDR2 reads SNEGSKA (reference sequence). Trimming pared 0 bases from V and 4 bases from J, leaving 16 bases between. This TCR was recovered from a female donor in good health, serving as a healthy control. The sample comprised memory CD4+ T cells from blood. The chain uses TRBV20-1 and TRBJ1-5; weak D call: TRBD1 (6 bases). CDR3 sequence (DNA): TGCAGTGCTAGAGATTCGGGGGCAGGAGGGAATCAGCCCCAGCATTTT. Amino acids: CSARDSGAGGNQPQHF.